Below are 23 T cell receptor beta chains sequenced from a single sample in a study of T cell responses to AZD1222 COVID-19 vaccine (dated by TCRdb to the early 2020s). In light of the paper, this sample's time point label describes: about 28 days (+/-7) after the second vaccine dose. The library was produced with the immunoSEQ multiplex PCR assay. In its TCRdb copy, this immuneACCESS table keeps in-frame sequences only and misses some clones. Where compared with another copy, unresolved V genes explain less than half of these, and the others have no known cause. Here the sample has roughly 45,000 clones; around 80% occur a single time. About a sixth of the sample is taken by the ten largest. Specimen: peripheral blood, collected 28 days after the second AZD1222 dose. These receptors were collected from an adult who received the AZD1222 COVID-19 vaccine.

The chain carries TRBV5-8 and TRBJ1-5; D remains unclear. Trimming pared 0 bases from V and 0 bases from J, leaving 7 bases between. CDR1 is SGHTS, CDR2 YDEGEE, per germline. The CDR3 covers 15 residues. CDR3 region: CASSLAVYSNQPQHF. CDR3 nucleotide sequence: TGTGCCAGCAGCTTGGCCGTTTATAGCAATCAGCCCCAGCATTTT.

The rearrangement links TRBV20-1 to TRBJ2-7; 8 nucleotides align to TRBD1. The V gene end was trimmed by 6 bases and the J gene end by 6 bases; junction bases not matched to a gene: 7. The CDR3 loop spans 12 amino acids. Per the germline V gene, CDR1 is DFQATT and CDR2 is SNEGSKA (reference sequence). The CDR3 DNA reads TGCAGTGCAAGTCAGGGGGCCTTCGAGCAGTACTTC. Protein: CSASQGAFEQYF.

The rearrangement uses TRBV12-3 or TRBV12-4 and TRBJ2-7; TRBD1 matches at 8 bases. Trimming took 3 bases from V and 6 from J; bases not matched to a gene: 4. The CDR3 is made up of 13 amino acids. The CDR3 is CASSLTGAIEQYF. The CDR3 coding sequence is TGTGCCAGCAGTTTGACAGGGGCCATCGAGCAGTACTTC.

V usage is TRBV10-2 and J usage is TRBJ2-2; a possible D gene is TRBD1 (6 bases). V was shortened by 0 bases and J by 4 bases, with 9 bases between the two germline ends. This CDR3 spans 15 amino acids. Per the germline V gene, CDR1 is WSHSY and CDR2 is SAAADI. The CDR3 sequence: CASSESPRGTGELFF. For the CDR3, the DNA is TGCGCCAGCAGTGAGTCACCCAGGGGCACCGGGGAGCTGTTTTTT.

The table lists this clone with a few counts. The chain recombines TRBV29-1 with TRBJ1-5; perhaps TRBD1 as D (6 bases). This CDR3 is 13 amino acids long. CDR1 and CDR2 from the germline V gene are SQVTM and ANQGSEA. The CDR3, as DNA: TGCAGTGGGGGGGCTGCCCTTAATCAGCCCCAGCATTTT. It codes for CSGGAALNQPQHF.

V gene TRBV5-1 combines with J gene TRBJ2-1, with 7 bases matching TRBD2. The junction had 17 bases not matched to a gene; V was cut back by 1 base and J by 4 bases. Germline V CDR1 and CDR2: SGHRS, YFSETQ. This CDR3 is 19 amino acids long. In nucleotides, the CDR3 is TGCGCCAGCAGCTTGATTGGGGGAGGGTTAACAATTTCATACAATGAGCAGTTCTTC. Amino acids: CASSLIGGGLTISYNEQFF. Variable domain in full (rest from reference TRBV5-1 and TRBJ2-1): KAGVTQTPRYLIKTRGQQVTLSCSPISGHRSVSWYQQTPGQGLQFLFEYFSETQRNKGNFPGRFSGRQFSNSRSEMNVSTLELGDSALYLCASSLIGGGLTISYNEQFFGPGTRLTVL.

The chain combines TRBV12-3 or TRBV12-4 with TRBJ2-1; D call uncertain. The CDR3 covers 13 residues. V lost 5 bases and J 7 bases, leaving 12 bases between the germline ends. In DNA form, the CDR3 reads TGTGCCAGCAGTCCGCAAAACAGAAATGAGCAGTTCTTC. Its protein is CASSPQNRNEQFF.

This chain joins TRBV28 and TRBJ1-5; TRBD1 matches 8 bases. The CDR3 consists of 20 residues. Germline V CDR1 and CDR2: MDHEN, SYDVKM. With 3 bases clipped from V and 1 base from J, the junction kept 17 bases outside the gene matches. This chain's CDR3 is CASSFNRRGRGRGSNQPQHF. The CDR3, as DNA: TGTGCCAGCAGTTTCAACCGGCGGGGCAGGGGGCGAGGGAGCAATCAGCCCCAGCATTTT.

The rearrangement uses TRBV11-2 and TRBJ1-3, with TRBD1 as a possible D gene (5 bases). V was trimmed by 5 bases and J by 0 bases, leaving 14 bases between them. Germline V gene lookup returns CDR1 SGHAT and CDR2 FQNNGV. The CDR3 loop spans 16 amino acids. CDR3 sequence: CASSISGTVSGNTIYF. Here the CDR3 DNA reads TGTGCCAGCAGCATCTCCGGGACGGTCTCTGGAAACACCATATATTTT. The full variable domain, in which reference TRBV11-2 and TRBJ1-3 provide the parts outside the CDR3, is EAGVAQSPRYKIIEKRQSVAFWCNPISGHATLYWYQQILGQGPKLLIQFQNNGVVDDSQLPKDRFSAERLKGVDSTLKIQPAKLEDSAVYLCASSISGTVSGNTIYFGEGSWLTVV.

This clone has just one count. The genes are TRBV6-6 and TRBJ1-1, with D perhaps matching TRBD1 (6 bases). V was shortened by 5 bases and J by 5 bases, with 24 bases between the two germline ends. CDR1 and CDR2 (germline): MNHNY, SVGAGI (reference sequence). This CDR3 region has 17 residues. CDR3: CASSRTLNRDKGTEAFF. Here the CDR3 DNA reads TGTGCCAGCAGTCGGACCTTAAACAGGGACAAGGGGACTGAAGCTTTCTTT.

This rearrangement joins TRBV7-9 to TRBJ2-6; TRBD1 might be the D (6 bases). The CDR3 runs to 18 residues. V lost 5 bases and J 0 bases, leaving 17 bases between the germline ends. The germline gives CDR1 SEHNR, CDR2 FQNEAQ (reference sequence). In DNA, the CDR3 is TGTGCCAGCAGCGTCACCGGGACACCCCGCTCTGGGGCCAACGTCCTGACTTTC. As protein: CASSVTGTPRSGANVLTF. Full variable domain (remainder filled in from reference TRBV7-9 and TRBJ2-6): DTGVSQNPRHKITKRGQNVTFRCDPISEHNRLYWYRQTLGQGPEFLTYFQNEAQLEKSRLLSDRFSAERPKGSFSTLEIQRTEQGDSAMYLCASSVTGTPRSGANVLTFGAGSRLTVL.

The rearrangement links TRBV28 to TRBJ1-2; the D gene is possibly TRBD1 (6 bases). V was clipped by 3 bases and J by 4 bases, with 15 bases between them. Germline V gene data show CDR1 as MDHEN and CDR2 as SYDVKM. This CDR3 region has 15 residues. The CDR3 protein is CASSFRGRGTYGYTF. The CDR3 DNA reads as TGTGCCAGCAGTTTCAGGGGACGGGGGACCTATGGCTACACCTTC.

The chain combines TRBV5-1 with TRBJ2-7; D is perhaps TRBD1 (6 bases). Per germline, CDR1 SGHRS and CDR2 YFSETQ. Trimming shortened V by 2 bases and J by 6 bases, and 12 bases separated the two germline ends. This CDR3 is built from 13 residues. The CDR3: CASSFGQTGEQYF. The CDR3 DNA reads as TGCGCCAGCAGCTTCGGACAGACGGGCGAGCAGTACTTC.

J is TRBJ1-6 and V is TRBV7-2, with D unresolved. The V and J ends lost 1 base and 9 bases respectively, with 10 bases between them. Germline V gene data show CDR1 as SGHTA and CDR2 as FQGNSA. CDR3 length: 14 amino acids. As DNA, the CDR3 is TGTGCCAGCAGCTTAGGAACTACAAGTTCACCCCTCCACTTT. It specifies CASSLGTTSSPLHF. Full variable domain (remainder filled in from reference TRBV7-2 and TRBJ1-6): GAGVSQSPSNKVTEKGKDVELRCDPISGHTALYWYRQSLGQGLEFLIYFQGNSAPDKSGLPSDRFSAERTGGSVSTLTIQRTQQEDSAVYLCASSLGTTSSPLHFGNGTRLTVT.

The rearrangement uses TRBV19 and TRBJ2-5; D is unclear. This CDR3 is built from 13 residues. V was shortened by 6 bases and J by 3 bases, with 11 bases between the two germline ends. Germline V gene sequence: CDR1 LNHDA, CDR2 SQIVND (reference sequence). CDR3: CASRRLNEETQYF. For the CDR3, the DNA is TGTGCCAGTAGACGGTTGAACGAAGAGACCCAGTACTTC.

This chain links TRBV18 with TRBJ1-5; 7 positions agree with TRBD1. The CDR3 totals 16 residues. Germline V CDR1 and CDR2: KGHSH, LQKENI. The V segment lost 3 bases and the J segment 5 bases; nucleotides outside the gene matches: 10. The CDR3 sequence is CASSPSDRAIDQPQHF. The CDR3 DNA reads TGTGCCAGCTCACCTTCCGACAGGGCGATTGATCAGCCCCAGCATTTT.

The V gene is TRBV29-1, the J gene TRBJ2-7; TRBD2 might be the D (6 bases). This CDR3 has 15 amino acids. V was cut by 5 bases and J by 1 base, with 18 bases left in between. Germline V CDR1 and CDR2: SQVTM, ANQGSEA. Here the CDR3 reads CSVLKLAGRSYEQYF. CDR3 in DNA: TGCAGCGTTCTGAAACTTGCGGGGAGGTCCTACGAGCAGTACTTC.

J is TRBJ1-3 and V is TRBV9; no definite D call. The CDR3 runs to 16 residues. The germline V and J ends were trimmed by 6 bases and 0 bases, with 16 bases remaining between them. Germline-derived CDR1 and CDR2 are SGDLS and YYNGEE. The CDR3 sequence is CASTPTPRSSGNTIYF. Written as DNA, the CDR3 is TGTGCCAGCACCCCTACCCCCCGGAGCTCTGGAAACACCATATATTTT.

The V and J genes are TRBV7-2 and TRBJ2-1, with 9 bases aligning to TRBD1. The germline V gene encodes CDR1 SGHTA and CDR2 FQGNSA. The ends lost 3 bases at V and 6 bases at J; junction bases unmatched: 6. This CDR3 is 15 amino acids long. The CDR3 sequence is CASSFGQGKRNEQFF. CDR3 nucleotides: TGTGCCAGCAGCTTCGGACAGGGGAAGCGCAATGAGCAGTTCTTC.

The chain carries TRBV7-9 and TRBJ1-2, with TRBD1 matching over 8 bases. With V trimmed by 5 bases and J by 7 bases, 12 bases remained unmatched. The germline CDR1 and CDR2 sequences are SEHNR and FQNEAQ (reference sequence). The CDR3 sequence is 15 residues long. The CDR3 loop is CASSQLVSQGGGYTF. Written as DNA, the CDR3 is TGTGCCAGCAGCCAACTGGTTTCACAGGGGGGTGGCTACACCTTC.

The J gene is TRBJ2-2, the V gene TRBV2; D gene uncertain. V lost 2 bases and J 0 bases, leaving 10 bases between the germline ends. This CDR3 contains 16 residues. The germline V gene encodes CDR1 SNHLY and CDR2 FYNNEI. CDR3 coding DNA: TGTGCCAGCAGTGAACGAAGGCCCGCGAACACCGGGGAGCTGTTTTTT. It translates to CASSERRPANTGELFF.

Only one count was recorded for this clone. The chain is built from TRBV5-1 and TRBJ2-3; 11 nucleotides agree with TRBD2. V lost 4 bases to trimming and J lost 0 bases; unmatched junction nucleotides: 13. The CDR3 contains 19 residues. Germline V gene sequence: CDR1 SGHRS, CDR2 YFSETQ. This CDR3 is CASSAWWASGGKSTDTQYF. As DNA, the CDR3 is TGCGCCAGCAGCGCCTGGTGGGCTAGCGGGGGGAAAAGCACAGATACGCAGTATTTT.

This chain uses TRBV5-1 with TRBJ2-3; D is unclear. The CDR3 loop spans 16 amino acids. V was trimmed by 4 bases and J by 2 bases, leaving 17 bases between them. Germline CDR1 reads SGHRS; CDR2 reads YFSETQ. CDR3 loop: CASSPDLGHPTDTQYF. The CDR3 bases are TGCGCCAGCAGCCCCGATCTAGGTCACCCCACAGATACGCAGTATTTT.